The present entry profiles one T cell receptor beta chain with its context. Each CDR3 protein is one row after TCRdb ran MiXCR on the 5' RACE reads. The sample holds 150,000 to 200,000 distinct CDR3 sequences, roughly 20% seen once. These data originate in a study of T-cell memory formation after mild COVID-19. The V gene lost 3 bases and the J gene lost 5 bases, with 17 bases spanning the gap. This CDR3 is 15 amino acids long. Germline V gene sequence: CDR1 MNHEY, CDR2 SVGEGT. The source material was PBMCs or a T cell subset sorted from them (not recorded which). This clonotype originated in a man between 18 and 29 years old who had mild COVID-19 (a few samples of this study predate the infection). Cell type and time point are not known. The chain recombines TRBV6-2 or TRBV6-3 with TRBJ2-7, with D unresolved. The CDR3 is CASSYPGDPSDEQYF. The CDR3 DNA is TGTGCCAGCAGTTATCCTGGAGACCCATCGGACGAGCAGTACTTC.